These 2 T cell receptor beta chains share one sample of origin, sequenced in a study of blood T cell repertoires in COVID-19 (dated by TCRdb to 2019 to 2021). The library was made by the immunoSEQ multiplex PCR assay. TCRdb holds this immuneACCESS table with in-frame rearrangements only. Some clones are missing; in checked studies, unresolved V genes explain under half, and the rest has no known cause. The sample includes 80,000 to 95,000 clones, with roughly 84% observed a single time. The ten most abundant clones make up roughly 15% of the sample. The source material was peripheral blood. The receptors come from a woman in her 70s with acute or convalescent COVID-19.

This chain uses TRBV29-1 with TRBJ2-3, with a tentative D call TRBD2 (5 bases). Germline lookup yields CDR1 SQVTM and CDR2 ANQGSEA. V dropped 5 bases and J dropped 4 bases, with 10 bases sitting between them. CDR3 length: 12 residues. The CDR3 is CSVIRGSDTQYF. As DNA, the CDR3 is TGCAGCGTTATTAGAGGGTCAGATACGCAGTATTTT.

The rearrangement joins TRBV21-1 to TRBJ2-5; the DNA was not used to check the table's D call, TRBD2. TRBV21-1 is described as a pseudogene. This CDR3 comprises 14 residues. The CDR3 sequence is CASIPSPPQETQYF. In DNA, the CDR3 is TGTGCCAGCATCCCGTCCCCCCCGCAAGAGACCCAGTACTTC.